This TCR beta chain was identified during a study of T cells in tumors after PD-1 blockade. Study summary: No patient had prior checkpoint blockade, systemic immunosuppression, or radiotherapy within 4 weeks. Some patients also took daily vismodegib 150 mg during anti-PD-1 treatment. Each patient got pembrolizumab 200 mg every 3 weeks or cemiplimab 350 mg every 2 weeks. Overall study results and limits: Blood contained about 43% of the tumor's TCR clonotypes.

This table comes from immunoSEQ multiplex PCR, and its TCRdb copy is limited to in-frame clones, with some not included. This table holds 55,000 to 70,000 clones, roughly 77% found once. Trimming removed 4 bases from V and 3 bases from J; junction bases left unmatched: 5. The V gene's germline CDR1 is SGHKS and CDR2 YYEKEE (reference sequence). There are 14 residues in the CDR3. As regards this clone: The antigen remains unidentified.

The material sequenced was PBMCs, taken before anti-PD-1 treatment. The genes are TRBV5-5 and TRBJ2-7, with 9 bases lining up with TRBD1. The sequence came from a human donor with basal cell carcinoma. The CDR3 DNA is TGTGCCAGCAGCCCCGGGACAGGGAGCTACGAGCAGTACTTC. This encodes CASSPGTGSYEQYF.